The table lists the clone carrying this T cell receptor beta chain with a few counts. Its target is not known. The data were taken from a study of human T cells and chemical hapten exposure. The library gave individual cDNA molecules unique molecular identifiers. TCRdb used MiXCR to reprocess the RACE reads, holding one entry per CDR3 protein. Of around 300,000 distinct CDR3 sequences detected, around 7% appear once; the ten largest clones hold approximately 8%. General study points: A positive correlation with patch test score was shown by PT1 expanded TCR counts. Following DPC sensitization, TCRs present above 1 in 1000 frequency showed no change.

Time point of the sample: patch test 1, 2 weeks after DPC sensitization. Treatment indicated: therapeutic diphenylcyclopropenone sensitization with weekly scalp DPC. V lost 6 bases and J lost 1, with 13 bases in between. CDR1 is SGHRS, CDR2 YFSETQ, per germline. CDR3 length: 15 amino acids. The sample here was whole blood, taken in connection with sensitization to the hapten diphenylcyclopropenone (DPC). This clonotype was sampled from a woman under 30 with alopecia areata. Some clones in this sample may be carry-over from other donors' samples. This chain uses TRBV5-1 with TRBJ2-2; perhaps TRBD1 as D (6 bases). CDR3 amino acids: CASNIGTRNTGELFF. The CDR3 nucleotides are TGCGCCAGCAACATCGGGACACGGAACACCGGGGAGCTGTTTTTT.